This entry lists 4 T cell receptor beta chains sequenced from one sample in a study. Cells sorted as Tregs were CD4+, CD25+ and CD127-/low. MiXCR, run by TCRdb on the 5' RACE reads, gives a single entry per CDR3 protein. The table has 10,000 to 13,000 distinct CDR3 sequences, roughly 18% seen once. The sample was Tregs sorted from a lymph node. These receptors were obtained from a female donor with breast cancer.

With regard to this clonotype: The conserved final phenylalanine or tryptophan is absent from the CDR3, which likely points to a read error. The rearrangement joins TRBV7-9 to TRBJ2-1; 9 bases are a match to TRBD1. The germline gives CDR1 SEHNR, CDR2 FQNEAQ (reference sequence). Unmatched junction bases numbered 7, after V lost 1 base and J lost 3 bases. The CDR3 is 17 residues long. The CDR3 coding sequence is TGTGCCAGCAGCTTAGGGTGGACAGGGGCGAGCTACAATGAGCAGTTCTTA. As protein: CASSLGWTGASYNEQFL.

Relative to its sample, this clonotype is medium-sized. The chain uses TRBV6-5 and TRBJ1-4; 7 positions match TRBD1. Per germline, CDR1 MNHEY and CDR2 SVGAGI. Germline trimming cut 3 bases from V and 10 bases from J; bases unmatched to any gene: 14. The CDR3 runs 16 residues. CDR3 sequence (DNA): TGTGCCAGCAGTTATAATGGCCCAGGGGGTATTGGAAAACTGTTTTTT. Translation: CASSYNGPGGIGKLFF.

By its share, this clonotype is medium-sized (0.01 to 0.1%). DNA of the CDR3: TGTGCCAGCAGTTACTCAGGGGCCGACGGGGAGCTGTTTTTT. Amino acid sequence: CASSYSGADGELFF. The chain recombines TRBV6-5 with TRBJ2-2, with D tentatively TRBD1 (5 bases). With 0 bases removed from V and 7 bases from J, the gap between germline ends came to 9 bases. The germline V gene encodes CDR1 MNHEY and CDR2 SVGAGI. This CDR3 comprises 14 residues.

This chain uses TRBV7-3 with TRBJ1-1; D gene ambiguous. Germline-derived CDR1 and CDR2 are SGHTA and FQGTGA. CDR3 length: 13 amino acids. The V and J ends lost 4 bases and 0 bases respectively, with 6 bases between them. This CDR3 reads CASSSHMNTEAFF. CDR3 sequence (DNA): TGTGCCAGCAGCTCACATATGAACACTGAAGCTTTCTTT.